This TCR beta chain was observed in a study of cytomegalovirus exposure and HLA in healthy donors. Study results and caveats: A later look showed TCR association rates differing by HLA locus, highest for DRB1 and lowest for HLA-C.

The study ran its PCR with 60 Vbeta and 13 Jbeta primers. Measured with immunoSEQ multiplex PCR; TCRdb has only the in-frame clones, and not every one. This table has 150,000 to 200,000 clones, 82% appearing once. Germline CDR1 reads SGDLS; CDR2 reads YYNGEE. The CDR3 is 14 amino acids. The J segment lost 5 bases and the V segment lost 3 bases, leaving 4 bases of the junction unmatched. Note on this clone: Antigen specificity is unknown.

This TCR came from a girl aged 2 to 9 in good health and CMV-seropositive. Sequenced material: PBMCs. The chain uses TRBV9 and TRBJ2-5, with 10 bases that match TRBD1. CDR3 amino acids: CASSASDRGETQYF. The CDR3 region has the DNA TGTGCCAGCAGCGCCTCGGACAGGGGGGAGACCCAGTACTTC.